This T cell receptor beta chain was profiled in a study of circulating CD8 cells and anti-PD-1 response in melanoma. The wider study: Nivolumab was given intravenously at 3 mg/kg every 2 weeks. Complete or partial response defined responders; stable or progressive disease, non-responders. Anti-PD-1 was first-line therapy for about 55% of the 13 patients.

By sample share, this clonotype is medium-sized. Four subsets defined by PD-1 and/or TIGIT were sorted from live CD3+CD8+TCRalphabeta+ cells. The CDR3 has 13 residues. V lost 2 bases and J 7 bases, leaving 10 bases between the germline ends. The QIAseq Immune Repertoire TCR panel built the libraries from 15 ng of total RNA. MiXCR was run by TCRdb on the reads, yielding one entry per CDR3 protein. This table holds 290 or so distinct CDR3 sequences, 11% found once. The receptor was derived from a human donor with melanoma. The source was CD8+ T cells from PBMCs, collected at baseline or after one month of anti-PD-1 therapy (not recorded which). V and J are TRBV12-3 or TRBV12-4 and TRBJ2-3, with TRBD2 as a possible D gene (5 bases). CDR3 loop: CASSLSRVNTQYF. The CDR3 nucleotides are TGTGCCAGCAGTTTATCGCGGGTAAATACGCAGTATTTT.